This entry is about one T cell receptor (beta chain). These data come from a study of cytomegalovirus exposure and HLA in healthy donors. In the PCR, 60 Vbeta and 13 Jbeta primers were used. Sequenced by immunoSEQ multiplex PCR; TCRdb stores in-frame clones only, minus some. The sample records roughly 160,000 clones, 75% to 90% being singletons. V shed 0 bases and J shed 3 bases, with 14 bases lying between them. Germline V CDR1 and CDR2: KGHSH, LQKENI. The CDR3 is 16 amino acids. The sequenced material came from PBMCs. The rearrangement joins TRBV18 to TRBJ1-1; D unclear. The sequence derives from a man aged 18 to 29 in good health and CMV-seropositive. CDR3 coding DNA: TGTGCCAGCTCACCACCTACGAGGAGGGCACACACTGAAGCTTTCTTT. It yields the protein CASSPPTRRAHTEAFF. The complete variable domain, with remaining parts taken from reference TRBV18 and TRBJ1-1, reads NAGVMQNPRHLVRRRGQEARLRCSPMKGHSHVYWYRQLPEEGLKFMVYLQKENIIDESGMPKERFSAEFPKEGPSILRIQQVVRGDSAAYFCASSPPTRRAHTEAFFGQGTRLTVV.